The 11 T cell receptor beta chains given below trace back to one sample, sequenced in a study of cytomegalovirus exposure and HLA in healthy donors. Clones were sequenced by immunoSEQ multiplex PCR, and TCRdb holds only the in-frame ones, with some missing. The table shows 95,000 to 150,000 clones, with approximately 88% occurring only once. The sample consisted of PBMCs. The receptors stem from a woman between 18 and 30 years old in good health and CMV-seronegative.

The chain carries TRBV7-9 and TRBJ2-7, with TRBD2 as a possible D gene (6 bases). This CDR3 is built from 15 residues. CDR1 and CDR2 (germline): SEHNR, FQNEAQ (reference sequence). Trimming left V 5 bases short and J 2 bases short, with 16 bases between. The CDR3: CASSNGTAFPYEQYF. The CDR3 DNA is TGTGCCAGCAGCAACGGGACTGCATTTCCCTACGAGCAGTACTTC.

V is TRBV7-8 and J is TRBJ2-7; 8 positions agree with TRBD1. The germline gives CDR1 SGHVS, CDR2 FQNEAQ. The CDR3 is 15 residues long. With V trimmed by 5 bases and J by 0 bases, 6 bases remained unmatched. The CDR3 region has the DNA TGTGCCAGCAGCCGGGACAGGTTTAGCTCCTACGAGCAGTACTTC. It translates to CASSRDRFSSYEQYF. The complete variable domain, with remaining parts taken from reference TRBV7-8 and TRBJ2-7, reads GAGVSQSPRYKVAKRGQDVALRCDPISGHVSLFWYQQALGQGPEFLTYFQNEAQLDKSGLPSDRFFAERPEGSVSTLKIQRTQQEDSAVYLCASSRDRFSSYEQYFGPGTRLTVT.

This sequence joins TRBV2 and TRBJ1-2; D is unclear. The CDR3 totals 12 residues. In germline, CDR1 is SNHLY, CDR2 FYNNEI. The ends were cut back, 6 bases at V and 4 bases at J, with 9 bases in the middle. CDR3 sequence: CASRWAIYGYTF. Here the CDR3 DNA reads TGTGCCAGCAGATGGGCGATCTATGGCTACACCTTC.

The rearrangement uses TRBV2 and TRBJ2-2, with D perhaps matching TRBD1 (6 bases). Germline V gives CDR1 SNHLY, CDR2 FYNNEI. CDR3 length: 15 amino acids. V was shortened by 6 bases and J by 0 bases, with 11 bases between the two germline ends. The CDR3: CASRRQASNTGELFF. The DNA for the CDR3 is TGTGCCAGCAGGAGACAGGCTTCGAACACCGGGGAGCTGTTTTTT.

The chain employs TRBV15 and TRBJ1-2; perhaps TRBD1 as D (5 bases). CDR1 is LNHNV and CDR2 is YYDKDF in the germline V gene (reference sequence). V was shortened by 2 bases and J by 4 bases, with 14 bases between the two germline ends. The CDR3 consists of 15 residues. DNA for the CDR3: TGTGCCACCAGCAGACCGTATACAGGATTCTATGGCTACACCTTC. As protein: CATSRPYTGFYGYTF. The full variable domain, with the rest looked up from reference TRBV15 and TRBJ1-2, is DAMVIQNPRYQVTQFGKPVTLSCSQTLNHNVMYWYQQKSSQAPKLLFHYYDKDFNNEADTPDNFQSRRPNTSFCFLDIRSPGLGDTAMYLCATSRPYTGFYGYTFGSGTRLTVV.

DNA for the CDR3: TGTGCCAGCAGCTCGACTCGGGACAGGGTTAACTATGGCTACACCTTC. It codes for CASSSTRDRVNYGYTF. V gene TRBV7-8 combines with J gene TRBJ1-2; 9 nucleotides match TRBD1. Germline trimming cut 4 bases from V and 1 base from J; bases unmatched to any gene: 7. CDR3 size: 16 residues. Germline V gene lookup returns CDR1 SGHVS and CDR2 FQNEAQ.

This chain connects TRBV30 to TRBJ2-7; a weak D match, TRBD2 (6 bases). The CDR3 is 13 amino acids. Germline-derived CDR1 and CDR2 are GTSNPN and SVGIG (reference sequence). V was clipped by 1 base and J by 3 bases, with 10 bases between them. Here the CDR3 DNA reads TGTGCCTGGAGTGGGGGGGACGGCTACGAGCAGTACTTC. It encodes CAWSGGDGYEQYF.

This rearrangement joins TRBV28 to TRBJ1-4; 8 nucleotides agree with TRBD1. Unmatched junction bases numbered 16, after V lost 7 bases and J lost 6 bases. In germline, CDR1 is MDHEN, CDR2 SYDVKM. The CDR3 consists of 17 residues. CDR3 sequence reads: CASTESPDRVGDEKLFF. DNA of the CDR3: TGTGCCAGCACTGAATCCCCGGACAGGGTTGGGGATGAAAAACTGTTTTTT.

The chain links TRBV7-6 to TRBJ2-7; 9 bases are a match to TRBD1. Per germline, CDR1 SGHVS and CDR2 FNYEAQ. This CDR3 contains 16 residues. Unmatched junction bases numbered 5, after V lost 1 base and J lost 1 base. The CDR3 DNA follows: TGTGCCAGCAGCTTAGAGGGGACAGGGTATTCCTACGAGCAGTACTTC. This encodes CASSLEGTGYSYEQYF.

The chain uses TRBV19 and TRBJ2-7; TRBD2 aligns across 10 bases. Germline V gene sequence: CDR1 LNHDA, CDR2 SQIVND (reference sequence). There are 15 residues in the CDR3. After removal of 3 bases from V and 6 bases from J, the junction contained 8 bases not matched to a gene. This CDR3 reads CASSIGPSGSSEQYF. DNA of the CDR3: TGTGCCAGTAGTATCGGCCCTAGCGGGAGTTCCGAGCAGTACTTC.

The chain links TRBV27 to TRBJ2-1; perhaps TRBD2 as D (6 bases). CDR1 and CDR2 (germline): MNHEY, SMNVEV (reference sequence). The CDR3 has 15 amino acids. Trimming took 5 bases from V and 0 from J, leaving 11 bases between them. Written as DNA, the CDR3 is TGTGCCAGCAGTGGACTAACAAGCTCCTACAATGAGCAGTTCTTC. Encoded protein: CASSGLTSSYNEQFF.